These 8 T cell receptor beta chains were sequenced from one sample in a study of blood T cell repertoires in COVID-19. Here immunoSEQ multiplex PCR was the method, and the copy in TCRdb shows in-frame clones only, minus some. The data show just over 150,000 clones, with around 85% seen just once and about 2.5% held by the top ten. Sequencing was performed on peripheral blood. The receptors were sampled from a woman between 70 and 85 years old with acute or convalescent COVID-19.

The chain employs TRBV5-1 and TRBJ1-4, with TRBD1 matching over 9 bases. CDR1 and CDR2 (germline): SGHRS, YFSETQ. CDR3 length equals 15 residues. V lost 0 bases, J lost 8 bases, and 5 bases stayed unmatched. CDR3 sequence reads: CASSLEGTGREKLFF. CDR3 nucleotide sequence: TGCGCCAGCAGCTTGGAAGGGACAGGGCGAGAAAAACTGTTTTTT.

This clone has more than one count but fewer than ten. The J gene is TRBJ2-7, the V gene TRBV14; 10 bases match TRBD2. Germline V gives CDR1 SGHDN, CDR2 FVKESK. Trimming cost V 1 base and J 2 bases; bases outside gene matches: 11. The CDR3 sequence is 18 residues long. The CDR3 is CASSQGKRAGGAAYEQYV. The CDR3 nucleotides read TGTGCCAGCAGCCAAGGAAAGCGAGCGGGGGGGGCCGCCTACGAGCAGTACGTC.

The genes are TRBV6-2 or TRBV6-3 and TRBJ2-1, with 9 bases identical to TRBD2. The CDR3 consists of 16 residues. J gave up 0 bases and V 5 bases, and 5 bases lay outside the gene matches. Germline V gene sequence: CDR1 MNHEY, CDR2 SVGEGT. The CDR3 protein is CASSGLAPSSYNEQFF. The CDR3 DNA reads TGTGCCAGCAGTGGACTAGCGCCCAGCTCCTACAATGAGCAGTTCTTC.

J is TRBJ1-6 and V is TRBV11-2; no clear D. V lost 7 bases, J lost 7 bases, and 17 bases lay in between. The CDR3 is 15 amino acids. The germline V gene has CDR1 SGHAT and CDR2 FQNNGV. CDR3 residues: CASTLTGSQNSPLHF. For the CDR3, the DNA is TGTGCCAGCACCTTGACGGGGAGCCAAAATTCACCCCTCCACTTT.

The genes are TRBV7-8 and TRBJ2-7; D remains ambiguous. The CDR3 runs to 12 residues. CDR1 SGHVS and CDR2 FQNEAQ come from the germline V gene. The V end lost 5 bases, the J end lost 6 bases, and 11 bases lay between the germline ends. CDR3 sequence reads: CASSLLAREQYF. CDR3 DNA sequence: TGTGCCAGCAGCCTCCTGGCCCGCGAGCAGTACTTC.

Here the CDR3 DNA reads TGTGCCAGCAGCCAACCGGGACAGACGAACACCATATATTTT. Encoded protein: CASSQPGQTNTIYF. This sequence joins TRBV6-2 or TRBV6-3 and TRBJ1-3, with 7 bases lining up with TRBD1. The CDR3 has 14 residues. V dropped 6 bases and J dropped 7; count of bases not matched to a gene: 9. Looked up from germline, CDR1 is MNHEY and CDR2 is SVGEGT.

This rearrangement joins TRBV15 to TRBJ1-1, with D perhaps TRBD1 (5 bases). Trimming took off 2 bases at V and 4 bases at J, with 8 bases between the two ends. This CDR3 has 13 residues. The V gene's germline CDR1 is LNHNV and CDR2 YYDKDF (reference sequence). CDR3 nucleotide sequence: TGTGCCACCAGCAGACGGGGGGGCACTGAAGCTTTCTTT. This translates into CATSRRGGTEAFF.

The chain combines TRBV5-6 with TRBJ1-2; D gene unclear. Trimming shortened V by 6 bases and J by 1 base, and 13 bases separated the two germline ends. This CDR3 spans 14 amino acids. CDR1 is SGHDT and CDR2 is YYEEEE in the germline V gene. For the CDR3, the DNA is TGTGCCAGCATTAACCGGGAACGTAACTATGGCTACACCTTC. Amino acid sequence: CASINRERNYGYTF.